The clone carrying this T cell receptor (beta chain) was seen just once. Antigen: not known. V lost 0 bases to trimming and J lost 4 bases, with 13 bases between them. Germline V gene lookup returns CDR1 SGHTS and CDR2 YDEGEE. This CDR3 region has 15 residues. Some clones are missing from TCRdb's copy, which holds only in-frame ones; the method was immunoSEQ multiplex PCR. The sample includes 71,000 or so clones, 90% of them seen just once. These data are taken from a study of graft-versus-host responses after intestinal transplantation. Specimen: unstimulated CD8+ T cells sorted from spleen or lymph node cells, collected before intestinal transplant. The receptor's source is a human donor who received an intestinal transplant. The V and J genes are TRBV5-8 and TRBJ1-1; possibly TRBD1 for D (6 bases). In DNA, the CDR3 is TGTGCCAGCAGCTTGGCCCGGGGGGCGGGCACTGAAGCTTTCTTT. As protein: CASSLARGAGTEAFF.